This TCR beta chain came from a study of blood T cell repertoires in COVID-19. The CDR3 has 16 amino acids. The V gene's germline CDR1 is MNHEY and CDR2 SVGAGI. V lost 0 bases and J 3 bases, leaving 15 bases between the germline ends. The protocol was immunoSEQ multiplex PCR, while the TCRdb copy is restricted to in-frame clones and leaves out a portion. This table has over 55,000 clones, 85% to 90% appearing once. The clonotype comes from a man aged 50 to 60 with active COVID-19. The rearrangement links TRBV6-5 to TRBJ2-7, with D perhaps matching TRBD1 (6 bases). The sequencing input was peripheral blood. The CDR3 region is CASSYSGQTDGYEQYF. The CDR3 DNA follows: TGTGCCAGCAGTTACTCCGGACAGACCGACGGCTACGAGCAGTACTTC.